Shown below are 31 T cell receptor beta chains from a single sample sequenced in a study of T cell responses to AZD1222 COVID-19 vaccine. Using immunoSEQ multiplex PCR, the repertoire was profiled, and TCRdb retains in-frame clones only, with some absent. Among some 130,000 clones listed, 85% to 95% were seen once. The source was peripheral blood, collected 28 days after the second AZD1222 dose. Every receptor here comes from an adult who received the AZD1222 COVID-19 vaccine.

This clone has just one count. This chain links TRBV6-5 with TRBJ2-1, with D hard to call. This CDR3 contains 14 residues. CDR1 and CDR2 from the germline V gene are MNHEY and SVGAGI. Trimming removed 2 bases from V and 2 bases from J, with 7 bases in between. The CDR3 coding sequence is TGTGCCAGCAGTTACCTGGGTGCCTACAATGAGCAGTTCTTC. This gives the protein CASSYLGAYNEQFF.

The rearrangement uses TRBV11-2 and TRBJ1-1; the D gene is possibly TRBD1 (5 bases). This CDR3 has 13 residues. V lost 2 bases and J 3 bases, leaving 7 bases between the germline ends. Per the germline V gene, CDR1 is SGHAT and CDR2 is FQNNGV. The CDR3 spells CASSLSGYTEAFF. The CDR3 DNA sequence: TGTGCCAGCAGCTTATCAGGGTACACTGAAGCTTTCTTT.

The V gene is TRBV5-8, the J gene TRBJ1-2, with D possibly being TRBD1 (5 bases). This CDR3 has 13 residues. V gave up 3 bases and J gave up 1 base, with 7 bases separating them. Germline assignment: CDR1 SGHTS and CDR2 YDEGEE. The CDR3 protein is CASSSGFNYGYTF. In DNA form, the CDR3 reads TGTGCCAGCAGCTCAGGGTTTAACTATGGCTACACCTTC. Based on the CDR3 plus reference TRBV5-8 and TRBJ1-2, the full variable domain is EAGVTQSPTHLIKTRGQQATLRCSPISGHTSVYWYQQALGLGLQFLLWYDEGEERNRGNFPPRFSGRQFPNYSSELNVNALELEDSALYLCASSSGFNYGYTFGSGTRLTVV.

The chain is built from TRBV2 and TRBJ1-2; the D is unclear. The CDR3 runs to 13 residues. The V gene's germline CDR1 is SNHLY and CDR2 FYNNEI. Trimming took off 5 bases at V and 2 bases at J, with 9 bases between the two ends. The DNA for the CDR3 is TGTGCCAGCAGTCCGAGGACCAACTATGGCTACACCTTC. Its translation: CASSPRTNYGYTF. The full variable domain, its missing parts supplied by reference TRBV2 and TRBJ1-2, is EPEVTQTPSHQVTQMGQEVILRCVPISNHLYFYWYRQILGQKVEFLVSFYNNEISEKSEIFDDQFSVERPDGSNFTLKIRSTKLEDSAMYFCASSPRTNYGYTFGSGTRLTVV.

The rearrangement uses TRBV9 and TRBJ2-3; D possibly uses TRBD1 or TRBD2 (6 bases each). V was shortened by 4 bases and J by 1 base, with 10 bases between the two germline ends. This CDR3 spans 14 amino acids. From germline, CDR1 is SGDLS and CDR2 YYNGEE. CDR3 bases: TGTGCCAGCAGCCGAAGGGGGGGCACAGATACGCAGTATTTT. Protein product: CASSRRGGTDTQYF.

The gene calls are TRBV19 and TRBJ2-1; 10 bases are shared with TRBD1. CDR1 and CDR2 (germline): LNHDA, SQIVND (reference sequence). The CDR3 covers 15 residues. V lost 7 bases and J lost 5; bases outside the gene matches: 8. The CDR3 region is CASKYMGQGNNEQFF. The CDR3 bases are TGTGCCAGTAAATATATGGGACAGGGGAACAATGAGCAGTTCTTC.

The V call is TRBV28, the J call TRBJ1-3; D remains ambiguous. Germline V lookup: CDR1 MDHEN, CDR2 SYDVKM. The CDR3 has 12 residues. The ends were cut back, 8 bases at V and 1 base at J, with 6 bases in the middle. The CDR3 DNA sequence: TGTGCCAGCCAAGGGTCTGGAAACACCATATATTTT. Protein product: CASQGSGNTIYF.

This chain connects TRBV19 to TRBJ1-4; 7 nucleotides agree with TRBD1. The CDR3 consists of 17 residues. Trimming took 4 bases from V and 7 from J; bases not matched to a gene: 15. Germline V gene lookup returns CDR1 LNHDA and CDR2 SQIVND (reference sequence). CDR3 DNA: TGTGCCAGTAGTACGCGTTCTAGACAGGGCTGGGGTGAAAAACTGTTTTTT. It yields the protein CASSTRSRQGWGEKLFF.

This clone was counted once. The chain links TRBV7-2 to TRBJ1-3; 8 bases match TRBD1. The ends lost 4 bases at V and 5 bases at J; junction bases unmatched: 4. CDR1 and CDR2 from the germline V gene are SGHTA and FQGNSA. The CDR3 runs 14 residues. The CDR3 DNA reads TGTGCCAGCAGCTCGAGACAGGGGAGAAACACCATATATTTT. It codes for CASSSRQGRNTIYF.

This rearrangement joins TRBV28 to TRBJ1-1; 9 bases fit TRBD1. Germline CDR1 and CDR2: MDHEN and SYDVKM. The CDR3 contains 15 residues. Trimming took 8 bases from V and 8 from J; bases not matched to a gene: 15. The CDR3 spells CASPADRGSLGEAFF. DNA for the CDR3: TGTGCCAGCCCGGCGGACAGGGGAAGCCTTGGCGAAGCTTTCTTT.

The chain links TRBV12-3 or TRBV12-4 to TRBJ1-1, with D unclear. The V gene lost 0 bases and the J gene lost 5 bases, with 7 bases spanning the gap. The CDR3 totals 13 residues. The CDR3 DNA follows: TGTGCCAGCAGTTTAGCAACGAGGACTGAAGCTTTCTTT. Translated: CASSLATRTEAFF.

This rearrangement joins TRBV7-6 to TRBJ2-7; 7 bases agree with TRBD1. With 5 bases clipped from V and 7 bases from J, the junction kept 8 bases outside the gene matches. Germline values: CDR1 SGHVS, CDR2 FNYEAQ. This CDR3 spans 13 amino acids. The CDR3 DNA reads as TGTGCCAGCAGCCACCGACAGGGTTGGGAGCAGTACTTC. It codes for CASSHRQGWEQYF.

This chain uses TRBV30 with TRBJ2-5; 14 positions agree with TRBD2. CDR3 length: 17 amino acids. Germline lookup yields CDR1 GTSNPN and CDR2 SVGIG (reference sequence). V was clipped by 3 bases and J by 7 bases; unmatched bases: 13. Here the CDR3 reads CAWSSGTSGGLTRTQYF. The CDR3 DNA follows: TGTGCCTGGAGCTCAGGGACTAGCGGGGGTTTAACCAGGACCCAGTACTTC.

In DNA, the CDR3 is TGCAGCGTTGCCACCGGGACAGGGAGTCTATCCGTCTATGGCTACACCTTC. Translating gives CSVATGTGSLSVYGYTF. This chain uses TRBV29-1 with TRBJ1-2; 9 bases map to TRBD1. The CDR3 extends over 17 amino acids. V was pared by 4 bases and J by 4 bases, with 16 bases of the junction left unmatched. CDR1 is SQVTM, CDR2 ANQGSEA, per germline.

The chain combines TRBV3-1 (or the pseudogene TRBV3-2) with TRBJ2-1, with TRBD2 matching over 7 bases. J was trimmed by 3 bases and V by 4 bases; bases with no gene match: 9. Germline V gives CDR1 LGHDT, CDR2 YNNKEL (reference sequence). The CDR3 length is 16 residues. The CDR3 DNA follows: TGTGCCAGCAGCCTGAGAGCGGGGCTGAACTACAATGAGCAGTTCTTC. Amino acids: CASSLRAGLNYNEQFF.

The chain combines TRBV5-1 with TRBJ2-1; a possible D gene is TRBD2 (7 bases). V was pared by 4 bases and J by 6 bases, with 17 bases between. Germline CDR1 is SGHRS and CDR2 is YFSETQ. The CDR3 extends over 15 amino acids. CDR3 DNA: TGCGCCAGCAGCCCAATGGGGGGGCAGGTCAATGAGCAGTTCTTC. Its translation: CASSPMGGQVNEQFF. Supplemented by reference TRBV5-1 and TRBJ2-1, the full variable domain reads KAGVTQTPRYLIKTRGQQVTLSCSPISGHRSVSWYQQTPGQGLQFLFEYFSETQRNKGNFPGRFSGRQFSNSRSEMNVSTLELGDSALYLCASSPMGGQVNEQFFGPGTRLTVL.

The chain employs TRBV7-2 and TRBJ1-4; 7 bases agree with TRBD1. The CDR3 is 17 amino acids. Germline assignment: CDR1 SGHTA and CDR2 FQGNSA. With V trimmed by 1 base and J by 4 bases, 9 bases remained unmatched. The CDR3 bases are TGTGCCAGCAGCTTAGGCGTAACAGGGGCCCGTAATGAAAAACTGTTTTTT. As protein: CASSLGVTGARNEKLFF.

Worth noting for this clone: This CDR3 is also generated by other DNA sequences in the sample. CDR3 nucleotides: TGTGCCAGCAGTTACCGTGGGGGAACTGAAGCTTTCTTT. Translation gives CASSYRGGTEAFF. The chain combines TRBV6-2 or TRBV6-3 with TRBJ1-1, with D tentatively TRBD1 (5 bases). The V and J ends lost 2 bases and 5 bases respectively, with 9 bases between them. Germline CDR1 reads MNHEY; CDR2 reads SVGEGT. The CDR3 is made up of 13 amino acids.

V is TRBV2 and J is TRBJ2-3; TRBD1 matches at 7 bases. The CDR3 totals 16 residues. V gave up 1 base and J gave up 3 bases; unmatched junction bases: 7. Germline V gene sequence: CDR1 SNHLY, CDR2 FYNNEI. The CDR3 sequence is CASSEVGRGKTDTQYF. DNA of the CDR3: TGTGCCAGCAGTGAAGTCGGCAGGGGGAAAACAGATACGCAGTATTTT.

Here the CDR3 DNA reads TGTGCCAGTAAACCCACCCGGGACGGGACAGGCAATCAGCCCCAGCATTTT. Amino acids: CASKPTRDGTGNQPQHF. This sequence joins TRBV19 and TRBJ1-5; TRBD1 matches at 7 bases. From germline, CDR1 is LNHDA and CDR2 SQIVND (reference sequence). V lost 7 bases, J lost 2 bases, and 14 bases stayed unmatched. There are 17 residues in the CDR3. Complete variable domain (other parts from reference TRBV19 and TRBJ1-5): DGGITQSPKYLFRKEGQNVTLSCEQNLNHDAMYWYRQDPGQGLRLIYYSQIVNDFQKGDIAEGYSVSREKKESFPLTVTSAQKNPTAFYLCASKPTRDGTGNQPQHFGDGTRLSIL.

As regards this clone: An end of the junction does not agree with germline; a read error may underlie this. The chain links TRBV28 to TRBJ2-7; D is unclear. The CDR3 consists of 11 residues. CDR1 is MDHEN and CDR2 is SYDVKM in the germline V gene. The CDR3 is CASGPNFGPHF. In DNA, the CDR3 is TGTGCCAGCGGACCCAATTTTGGGCCTCACTTC.

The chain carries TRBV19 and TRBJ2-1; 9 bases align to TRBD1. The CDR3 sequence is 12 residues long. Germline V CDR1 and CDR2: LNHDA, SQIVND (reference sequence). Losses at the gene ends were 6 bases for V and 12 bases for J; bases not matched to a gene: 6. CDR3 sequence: CASRTGGQGQFF. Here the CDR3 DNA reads TGTGCCAGTAGAACAGGGGGACAGGGGCAGTTCTTC. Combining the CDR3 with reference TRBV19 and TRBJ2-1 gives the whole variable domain DGGITQSPKYLFRKEGQNVTLSCEQNLNHDAMYWYRQDPGQGLRLIYYSQIVNDFQKGDIAEGYSVSREKKESFPLTVTSAQKNPTAFYLCASRTGGQGQFFGPGTRLTVL.

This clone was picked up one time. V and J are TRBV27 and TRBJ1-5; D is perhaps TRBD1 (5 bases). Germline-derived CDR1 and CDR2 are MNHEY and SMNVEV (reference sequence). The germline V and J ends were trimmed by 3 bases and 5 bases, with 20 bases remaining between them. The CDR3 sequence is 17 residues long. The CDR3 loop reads CASSLSPVGGTYQPQHF. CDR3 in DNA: TGTGCCAGCAGTTTGTCCCCCGTCGGGGGGACGTATCAGCCCCAGCATTTT.

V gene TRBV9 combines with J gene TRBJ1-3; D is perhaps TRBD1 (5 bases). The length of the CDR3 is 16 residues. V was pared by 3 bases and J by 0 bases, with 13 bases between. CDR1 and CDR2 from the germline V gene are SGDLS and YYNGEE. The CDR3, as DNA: TGTGCCAGCAGCGCCGGGGCAGCCCACTCTGGAAACACCATATATTTT. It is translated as CASSAGAAHSGNTIYF.

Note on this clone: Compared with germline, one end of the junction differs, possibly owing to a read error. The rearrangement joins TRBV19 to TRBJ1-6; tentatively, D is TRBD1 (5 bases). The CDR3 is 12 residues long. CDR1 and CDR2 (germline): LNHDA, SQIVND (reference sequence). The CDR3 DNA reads TGTGCCAGTAGTATAGGCGCCGGGGCCCTCCGATTT. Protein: CASSIGAGALRF.

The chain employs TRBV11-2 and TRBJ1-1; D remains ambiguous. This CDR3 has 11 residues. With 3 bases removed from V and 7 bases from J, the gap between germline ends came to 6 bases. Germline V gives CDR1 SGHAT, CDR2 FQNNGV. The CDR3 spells CASSFLSEAFF. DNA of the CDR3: TGTGCCAGCAGCTTTTTAAGTGAAGCTTTCTTT. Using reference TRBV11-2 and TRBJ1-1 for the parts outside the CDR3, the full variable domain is EAGVAQSPRYKIIEKRQSVAFWCNPISGHATLYWYQQILGQGPKLLIQFQNNGVVDDSQLPKDRFSAERLKGVDSTLKIQPAKLEDSAVYLCASSFLSEAFFGQGTRLTVV.

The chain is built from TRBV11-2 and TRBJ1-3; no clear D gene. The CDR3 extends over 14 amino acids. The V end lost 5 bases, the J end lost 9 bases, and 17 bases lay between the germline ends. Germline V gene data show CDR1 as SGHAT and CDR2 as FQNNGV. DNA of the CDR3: TGTGCCAGCAGCCCCTCCGTGGGCACCGGCACCATATATTTT. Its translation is CASSPSVGTGTIYF.

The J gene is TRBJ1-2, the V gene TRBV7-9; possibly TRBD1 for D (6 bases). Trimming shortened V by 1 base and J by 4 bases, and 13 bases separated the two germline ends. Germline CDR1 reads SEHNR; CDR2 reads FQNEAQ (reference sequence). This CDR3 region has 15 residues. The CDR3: CASSLVTGASYGYTF. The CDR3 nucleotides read TGTGCCAGCAGCTTAGTGACGGGGGCCTCCTATGGCTACACCTTC.

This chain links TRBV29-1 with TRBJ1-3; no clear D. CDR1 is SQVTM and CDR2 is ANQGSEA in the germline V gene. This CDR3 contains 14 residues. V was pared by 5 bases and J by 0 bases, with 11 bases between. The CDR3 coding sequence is TGCAGCGTTCGGACGGGGAACTCTGGAAACACCATATATTTT. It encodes CSVRTGNSGNTIYF.

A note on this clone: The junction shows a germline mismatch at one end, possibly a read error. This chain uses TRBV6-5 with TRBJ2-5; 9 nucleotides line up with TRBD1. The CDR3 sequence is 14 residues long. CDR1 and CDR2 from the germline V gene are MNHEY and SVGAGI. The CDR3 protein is CASNYRTGEETQYF. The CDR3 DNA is TGTGCCAGCAATTACAGGACAGGGGAGGAGACCCAGTACTTC.

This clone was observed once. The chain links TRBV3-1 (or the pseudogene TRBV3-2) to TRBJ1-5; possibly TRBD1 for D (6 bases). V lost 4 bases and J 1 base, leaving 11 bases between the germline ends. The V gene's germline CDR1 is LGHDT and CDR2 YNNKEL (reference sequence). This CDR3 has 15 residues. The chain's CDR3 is CASSPGVTSNQPQHF. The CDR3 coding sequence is TGTGCCAGCAGCCCAGGGGTAACGAGCAATCAGCCCCAGCATTTT.